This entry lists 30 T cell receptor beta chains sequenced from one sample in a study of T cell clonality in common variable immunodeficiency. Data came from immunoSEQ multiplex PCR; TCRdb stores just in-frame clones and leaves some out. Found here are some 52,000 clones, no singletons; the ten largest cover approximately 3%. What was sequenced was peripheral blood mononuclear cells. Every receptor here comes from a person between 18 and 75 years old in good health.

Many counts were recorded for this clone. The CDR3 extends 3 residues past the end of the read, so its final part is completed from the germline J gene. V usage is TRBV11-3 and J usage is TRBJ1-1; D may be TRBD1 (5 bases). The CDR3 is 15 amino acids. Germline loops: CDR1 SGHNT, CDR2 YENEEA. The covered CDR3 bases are TGTGCAAGTCGGGAGAGGGGCCAACAGGACACTGAA. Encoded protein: CASRERGQQDTE. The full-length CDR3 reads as CASRERGQQDTEAFF.

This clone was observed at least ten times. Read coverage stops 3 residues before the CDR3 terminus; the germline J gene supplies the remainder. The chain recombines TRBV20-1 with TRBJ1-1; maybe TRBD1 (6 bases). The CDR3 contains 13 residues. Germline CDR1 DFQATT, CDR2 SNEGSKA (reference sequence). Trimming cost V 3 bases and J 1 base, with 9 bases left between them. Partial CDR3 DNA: TGCAGTGCTAGGGACAGAGAGAACACTGAA. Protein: CSARDRENTE. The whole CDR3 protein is CSARDRENTEAFF.

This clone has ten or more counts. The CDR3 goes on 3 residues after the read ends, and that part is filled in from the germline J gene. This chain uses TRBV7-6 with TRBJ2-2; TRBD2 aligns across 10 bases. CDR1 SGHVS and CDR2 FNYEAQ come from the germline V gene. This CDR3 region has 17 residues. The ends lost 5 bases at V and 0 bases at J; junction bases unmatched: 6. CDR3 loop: CASSEIAGGTNTGELFF. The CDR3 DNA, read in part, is TGTGCCAGCAGCGAAATAGCGGGGGGTACGAACACCGGGGAG.

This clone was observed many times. The CDR3 bases that were read are TGTGCCAGCTCACCAATCAGGGAATCCTGGGGAAACACC. Translated, it gives CASSPIRESWGNT. The CDR3 reads in full as CASSPIRESWGNTIYF. V gene TRBV18 combines with J gene TRBJ1-3, with TRBD1 as a possible D gene (5 bases). Coverage ceases 3 residues before the CDR3 finishes, and the germline J gene fills in the end. V gave up 2 bases and J gave up 4 bases, with 15 bases separating them. Germline assignment: CDR1 KGHSH and CDR2 LQKENI. CDR3 length: 16 amino acids. Full variable domain (missing parts from reference TRBV18 and TRBJ1-3): NAGVMQNPRHLVRRRGQEARLRCSPMKGHSHVYWYRQLPEEGLKFMVYLQKENIIDESGMPKERFSAEFPKEGPSILRIQQVVRGDSAAYFCASSPIRESWGNTIYFGEGSWLTVV.

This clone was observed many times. The CDR3 bases that were read are TGTGCCAGTAGTACCCACAGACTAGCGGGAGAATTTGGGGATGAG. It specifies CASSTHRLAGEFGDE. The whole CDR3 is CASSTHRLAGEFGDEQFF. The gene calls are TRBV19 and TRBJ2-1; 12 bases match TRBD2. The sequenced fragment ends 3 residues before the CDR3 boundary, so the rest is inferred from the germline J gene. Germline assignment: CDR1 LNHDA and CDR2 SQIVND (reference sequence). The CDR3 has 18 amino acids. V trimming: 4 bases; J trimming: 8 bases; junction bases outside the gene matches: 15.

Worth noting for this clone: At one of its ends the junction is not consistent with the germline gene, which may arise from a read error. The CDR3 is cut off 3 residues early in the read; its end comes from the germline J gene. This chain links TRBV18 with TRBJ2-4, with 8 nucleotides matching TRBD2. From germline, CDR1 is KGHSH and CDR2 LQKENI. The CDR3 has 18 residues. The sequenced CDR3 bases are TGTGCCAGCTCACCCATAGCGGGAATCTCGATAGCCGAAAACATT. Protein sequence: CASSPIAGISIAENI. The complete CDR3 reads CASSPIAGISIAENIQYF.

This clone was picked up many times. Incomplete CDR3 DNA: TGTGCCAGTAATAGAGGGGTGGGCCCCGGCTCTGGAAACACC. Translation gives CASNRGVGPGSGNT. The entire CDR3 protein reads CASNRGVGPGSGNTIYF. V is TRBV19 and J is TRBJ1-3; maybe TRBD1 (5 bases). The sequence runs out 3 residues before the end of the CDR3; the remainder is reconstructed from the germline J gene. The CDR3 runs 17 residues. The germline V and J ends were trimmed by 7 bases and 0 bases, with 19 bases remaining between them. The V gene's germline CDR1 is LNHDA and CDR2 SQIVND (reference sequence).

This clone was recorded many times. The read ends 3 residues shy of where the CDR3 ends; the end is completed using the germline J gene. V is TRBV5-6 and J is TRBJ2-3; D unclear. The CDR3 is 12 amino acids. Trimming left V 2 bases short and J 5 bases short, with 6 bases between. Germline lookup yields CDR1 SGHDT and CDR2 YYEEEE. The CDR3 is CASSLSLDTQYF. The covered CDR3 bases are TGTGCCAGCAGCTTATCTCTAGATACG.

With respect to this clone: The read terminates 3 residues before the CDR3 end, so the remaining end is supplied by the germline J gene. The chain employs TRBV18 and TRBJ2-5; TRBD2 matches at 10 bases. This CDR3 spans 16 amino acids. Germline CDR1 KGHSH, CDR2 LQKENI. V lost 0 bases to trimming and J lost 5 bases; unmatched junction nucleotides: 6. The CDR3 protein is CASSPPLAGVWETQYF. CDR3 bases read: TGTGCCAGCTCACCACCCCTAGCGGGAGTTTGGGAGACC.

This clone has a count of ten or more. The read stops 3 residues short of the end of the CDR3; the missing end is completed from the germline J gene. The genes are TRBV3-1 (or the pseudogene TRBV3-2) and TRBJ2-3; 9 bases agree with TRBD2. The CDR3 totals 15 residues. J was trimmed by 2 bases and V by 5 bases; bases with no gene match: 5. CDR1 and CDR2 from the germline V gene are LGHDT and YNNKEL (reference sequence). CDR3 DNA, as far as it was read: TGTGCCAGCAGCAACCCTAGCGGGACCACAGATACG. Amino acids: CASSNPSGTTDT. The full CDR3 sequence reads CASSNPSGTTDTQYF.

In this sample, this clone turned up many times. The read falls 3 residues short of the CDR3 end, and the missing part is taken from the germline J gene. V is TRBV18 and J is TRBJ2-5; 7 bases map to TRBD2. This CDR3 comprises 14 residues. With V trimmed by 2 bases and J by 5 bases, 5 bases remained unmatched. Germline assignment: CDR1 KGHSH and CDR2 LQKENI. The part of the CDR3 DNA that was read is TGTGCCAGCTCACCATTGACTAGCAGGGAGACC. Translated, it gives CASSPLTSRET. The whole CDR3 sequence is CASSPLTSRETQYF.

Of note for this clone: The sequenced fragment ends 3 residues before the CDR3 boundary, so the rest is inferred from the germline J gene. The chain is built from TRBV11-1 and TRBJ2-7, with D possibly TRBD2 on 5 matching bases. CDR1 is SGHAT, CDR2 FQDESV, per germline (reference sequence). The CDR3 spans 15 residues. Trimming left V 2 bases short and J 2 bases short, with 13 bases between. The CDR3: CASSLSRGRTYEQYF. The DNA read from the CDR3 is TGTGCCAGCAGCTTATCTCGCGGGCGAACCTACGAG.

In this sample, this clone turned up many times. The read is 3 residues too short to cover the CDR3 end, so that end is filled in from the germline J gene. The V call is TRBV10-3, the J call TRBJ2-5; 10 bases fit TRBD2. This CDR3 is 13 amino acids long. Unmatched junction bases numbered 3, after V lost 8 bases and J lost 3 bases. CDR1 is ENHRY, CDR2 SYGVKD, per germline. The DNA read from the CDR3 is TGTGCCATCGCCGGACTAGCGGAAGAGACC. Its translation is CAIAGLAEET. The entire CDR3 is CAIAGLAEETQYF.

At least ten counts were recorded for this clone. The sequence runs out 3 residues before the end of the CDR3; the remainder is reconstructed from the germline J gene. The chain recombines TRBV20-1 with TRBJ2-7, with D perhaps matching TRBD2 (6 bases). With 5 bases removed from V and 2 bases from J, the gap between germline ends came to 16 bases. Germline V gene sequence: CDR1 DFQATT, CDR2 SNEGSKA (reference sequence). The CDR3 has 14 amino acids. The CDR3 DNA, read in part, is TGCAGTGCTTCGACTAGTTTTCTACCCTACGAG. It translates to CSASTSFLPYE. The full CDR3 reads CSASTSFLPYEQYF.

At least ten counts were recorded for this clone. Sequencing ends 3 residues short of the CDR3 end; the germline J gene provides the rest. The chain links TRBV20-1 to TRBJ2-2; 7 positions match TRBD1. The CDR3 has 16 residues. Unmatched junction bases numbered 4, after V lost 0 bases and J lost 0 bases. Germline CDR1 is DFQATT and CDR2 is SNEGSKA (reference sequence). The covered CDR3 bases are TGCAGTGCTAGAGATCCCGACAGGGCGAACACCGGGGAG. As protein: CSARDPDRANTGE. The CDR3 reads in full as CSARDPDRANTGELFF.

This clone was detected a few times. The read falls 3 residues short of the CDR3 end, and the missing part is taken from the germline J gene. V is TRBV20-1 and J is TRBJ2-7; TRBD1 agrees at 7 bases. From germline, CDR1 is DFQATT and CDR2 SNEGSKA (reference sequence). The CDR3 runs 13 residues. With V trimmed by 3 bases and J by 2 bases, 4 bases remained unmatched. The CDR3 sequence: CSARHRGTYEQYF. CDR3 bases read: TGCAGTGCTAGGCACAGGGGAACCTACGAG.

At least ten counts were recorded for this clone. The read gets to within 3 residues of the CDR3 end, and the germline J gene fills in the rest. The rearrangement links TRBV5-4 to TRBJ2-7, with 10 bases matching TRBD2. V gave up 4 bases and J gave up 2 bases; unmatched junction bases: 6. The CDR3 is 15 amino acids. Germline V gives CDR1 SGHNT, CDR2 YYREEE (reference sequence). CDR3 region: CASSAGTSVPYEQYF. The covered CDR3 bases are TGTGCCAGCAGCGCCGGGACTAGCGTCCCCTACGAG.

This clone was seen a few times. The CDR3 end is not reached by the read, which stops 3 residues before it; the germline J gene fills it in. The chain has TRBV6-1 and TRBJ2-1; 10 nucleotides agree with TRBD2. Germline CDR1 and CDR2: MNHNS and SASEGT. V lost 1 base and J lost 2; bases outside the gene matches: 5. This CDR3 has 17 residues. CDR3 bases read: TGTGCCAGCAGTGAAGAGGTCCTAGCGGGAGCCTACAATGAG. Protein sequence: CASSEEVLAGAYNE. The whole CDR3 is CASSEEVLAGAYNEQFF.

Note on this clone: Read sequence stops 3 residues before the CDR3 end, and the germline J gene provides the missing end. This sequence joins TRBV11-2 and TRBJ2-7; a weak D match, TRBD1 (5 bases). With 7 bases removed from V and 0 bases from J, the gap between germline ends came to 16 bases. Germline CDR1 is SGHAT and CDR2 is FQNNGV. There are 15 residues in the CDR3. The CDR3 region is CASTPWTKSSYEQYF. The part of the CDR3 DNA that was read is TGTGCCAGCACCCCTTGGACAAAAAGCTCCTACGAG.

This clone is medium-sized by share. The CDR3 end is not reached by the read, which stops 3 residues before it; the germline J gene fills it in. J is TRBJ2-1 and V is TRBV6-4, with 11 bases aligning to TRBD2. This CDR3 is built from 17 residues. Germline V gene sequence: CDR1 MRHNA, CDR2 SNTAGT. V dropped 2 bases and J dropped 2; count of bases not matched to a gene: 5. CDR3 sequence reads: CASSDPGLAVTYNEQFF. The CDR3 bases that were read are TGTGCCAGCAGTGACCCGGGACTAGCGGTCACCTACAATGAG.

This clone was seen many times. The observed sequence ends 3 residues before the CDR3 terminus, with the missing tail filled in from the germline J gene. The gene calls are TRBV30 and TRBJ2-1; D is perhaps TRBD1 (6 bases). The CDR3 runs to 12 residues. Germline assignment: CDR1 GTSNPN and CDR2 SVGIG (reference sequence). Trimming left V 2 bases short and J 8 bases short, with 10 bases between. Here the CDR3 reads CAWSPTGYEQFF. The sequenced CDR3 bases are TGTGCCTGGAGTCCCACAGGGTATGAG.

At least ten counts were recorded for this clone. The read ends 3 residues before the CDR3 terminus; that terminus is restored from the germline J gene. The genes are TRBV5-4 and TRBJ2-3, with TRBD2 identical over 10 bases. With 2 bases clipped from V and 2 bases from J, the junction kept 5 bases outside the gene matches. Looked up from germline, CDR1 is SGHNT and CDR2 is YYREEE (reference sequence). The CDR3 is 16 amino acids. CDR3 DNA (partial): TGTGCCAGCAGCTTCAGGACTAGCGGTATCACAGATACG. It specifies CASSFRTSGITDT. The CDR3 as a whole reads CASSFRTSGITDTQYF. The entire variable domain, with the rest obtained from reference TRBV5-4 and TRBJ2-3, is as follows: ETGVTQSPTHLIKTRGQQVTLRCSSQSGHNTVSWYQQALGQGPQFIFQYYREEENGRGNFPPRFSGLQFPNYSSELNVNALELDDSALYLCASSFRTSGITDTQYFGPGTRLTVL.

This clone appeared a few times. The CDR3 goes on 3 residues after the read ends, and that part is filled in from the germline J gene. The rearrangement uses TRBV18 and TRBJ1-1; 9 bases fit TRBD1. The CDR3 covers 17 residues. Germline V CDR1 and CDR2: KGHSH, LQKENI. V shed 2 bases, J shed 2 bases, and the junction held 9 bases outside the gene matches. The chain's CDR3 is CASSPGQGRGGNTEAFF. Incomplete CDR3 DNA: TGTGCCAGCTCACCAGGACAGGGGCGCGGGGGCAACACTGAA.

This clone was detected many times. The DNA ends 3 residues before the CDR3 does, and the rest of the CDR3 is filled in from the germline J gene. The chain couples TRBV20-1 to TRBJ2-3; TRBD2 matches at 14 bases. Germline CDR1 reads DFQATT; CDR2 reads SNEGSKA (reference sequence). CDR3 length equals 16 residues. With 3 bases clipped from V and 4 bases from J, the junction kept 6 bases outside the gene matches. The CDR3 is CSASRLAGGNPDTQYF. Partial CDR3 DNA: TGCAGTGCTAGTCGACTAGCGGGAGGGAACCCAGATACG.

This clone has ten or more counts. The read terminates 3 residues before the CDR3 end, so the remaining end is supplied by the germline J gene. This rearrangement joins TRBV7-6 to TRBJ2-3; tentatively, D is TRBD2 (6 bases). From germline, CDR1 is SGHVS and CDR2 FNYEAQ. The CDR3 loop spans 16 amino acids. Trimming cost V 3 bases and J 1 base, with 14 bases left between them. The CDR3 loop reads CASSFVAGGGTDTQYF. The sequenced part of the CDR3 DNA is TGTGCCAGCAGCTTTGTGGCGGGCGGGGGCACAGATACG.

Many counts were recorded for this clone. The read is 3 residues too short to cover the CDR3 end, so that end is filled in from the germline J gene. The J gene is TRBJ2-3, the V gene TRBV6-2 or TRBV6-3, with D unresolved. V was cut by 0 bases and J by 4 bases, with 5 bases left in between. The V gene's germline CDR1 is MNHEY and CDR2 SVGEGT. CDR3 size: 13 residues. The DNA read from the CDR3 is TGTGCCAGCAGTTACTCACAGTCAGATACG. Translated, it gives CASSYSQSDT. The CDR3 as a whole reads CASSYSQSDTQYF.

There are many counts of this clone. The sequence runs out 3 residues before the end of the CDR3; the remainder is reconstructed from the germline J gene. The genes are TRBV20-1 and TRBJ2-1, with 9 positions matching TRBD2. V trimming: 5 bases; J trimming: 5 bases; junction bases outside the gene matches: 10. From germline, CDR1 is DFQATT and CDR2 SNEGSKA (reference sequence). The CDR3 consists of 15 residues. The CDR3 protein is CSAGDSGSFNNEQFF. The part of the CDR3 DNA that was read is TGCAGTGCTGGGGATAGCGGGAGCTTTAACAATGAG.

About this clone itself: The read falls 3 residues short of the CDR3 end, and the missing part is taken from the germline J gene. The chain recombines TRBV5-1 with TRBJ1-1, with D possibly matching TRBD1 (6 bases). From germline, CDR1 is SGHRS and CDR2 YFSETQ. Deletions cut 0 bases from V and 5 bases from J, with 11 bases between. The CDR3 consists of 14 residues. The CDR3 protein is CASSLGTAATEAFF. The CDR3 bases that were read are TGCGCCAGCAGCTTGGGGACAGCTGCTACTGAA.

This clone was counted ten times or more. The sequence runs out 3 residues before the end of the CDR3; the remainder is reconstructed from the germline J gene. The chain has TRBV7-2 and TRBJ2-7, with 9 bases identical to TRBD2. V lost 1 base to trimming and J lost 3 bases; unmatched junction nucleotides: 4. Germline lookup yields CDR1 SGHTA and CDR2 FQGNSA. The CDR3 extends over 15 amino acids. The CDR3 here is CASSLGLAGNYEQYF. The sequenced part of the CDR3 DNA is TGTGCCAGCAGCTTAGGTCTAGCGGGGAACTACGAG. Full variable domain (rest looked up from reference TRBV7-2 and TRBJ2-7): GAGVSQSPSNKVTEKGKDVELRCDPISGHTALYWYRQSLGQGLEFLIYFQGNSAPDKSGLPSDRFSAERTGGSVSTLTIQRTQQEDSAVYLCASSLGLAGNYEQYFGPGTRLTVT.

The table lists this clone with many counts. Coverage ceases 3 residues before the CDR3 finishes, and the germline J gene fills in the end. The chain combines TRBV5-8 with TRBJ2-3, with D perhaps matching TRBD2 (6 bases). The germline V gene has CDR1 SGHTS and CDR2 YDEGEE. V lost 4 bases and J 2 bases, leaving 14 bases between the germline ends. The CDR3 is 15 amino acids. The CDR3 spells CASSPKRASTDTQYF. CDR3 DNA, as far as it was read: TGTGCCAGCAGCCCCAAGCGGGCCTCCACAGATACG.